These T cell receptor beta chains were read from a single sample in a study of cytomegalovirus exposure and HLA in healthy donors. Generated by immunoSEQ multiplex PCR, the TCRdb table keeps only in-frame clones and is missing some. The repertoire holds about 120,000 clones, with 60% to 85% as singletons. Sequenced sample: PBMCs. The source of these receptors is a woman aged 40 to 49 in good health and CMV-seropositive. The CDR3 runs from the conserved cysteine through the conserved F or W. The D gene is left open where the match is weak. For some rows the clone size is stated as once, few or many, or as a class when expanded; others skip it.

cdr3_length | j_call | d_call | v_call | clone_size | cdr3_nt | cdr3_aa
16 | TRBJ1-1 | - | TRBV28 | - | TGTGCCAGCAGTCCAATCGCCGGGACTGTCAACACTGAAGCTTTCTTT | CASSPIAGTVNTEAFF
12 | TRBJ2-5 | - | TRBV5-6 | - | TGTGCCAGCAGCCTACCGTCGGGGGAGCAGTACTTC | CASSLPSGEQYF
14 | TRBJ1-6 | TRBD1 | TRBV10-3 | - | TGTGCCATCAGTTCGGGACAGGGTAGTTCACCCCTCCACTTT | CAISSGQGSSPLHF
15 | TRBJ1-6 | TRBD1 | TRBV27 | - | TGTGCCAGCAGTACGGGACAGGGGTGGAGTTCACCCCTCCACTTT | CASSTGQGWSSPLHF
15 | TRBJ1-4 | - | TRBV7-2 | - | TGTGCCAGCAGCTTGGGGCCGGGGGGAAGTGAAAAACTGTTTTTT | CASSLGPGGSEKLFF
13 | TRBJ1-2 | TRBD1 | TRBV2 | - | TGTGCCAGCAGTGACGGACAGGGTCGTGGCTACACCTTC | CASSDGQGRGYTF
15 | TRBJ1-1 | - | TRBV15 | - | TGTGCCACCAGCAGAGTTGGAGAACGGGGCACTGAAGCTTTCTTT | CATSRVGERGTEAFF
13 | TRBJ2-1 | TRBD2 | TRBV10-3 | many | TGTGCCATTGGTGGACTAGACGTTGATGAGCAGTTCTTC | CAIGGLDVDEQFF
12 | TRBJ1-3 | - | TRBV11-2 | - | TGTGCCAGCAGCTCTACTCAGGGCATCATATATTTT | CASSSTQGIIYF
14 | TRBJ2-7 | - | TRBV19 | - | TGTGCCAGTAGTATTGGCGGCTCGCTCTACGAGCAGTACTTC | CASSIGGSLYEQYF
13 | TRBJ2-5 | TRBD2 | TRBV19 | - | TGTGCCAGTGGGAGGGGCGGCGAAGAGACCCAGTACTTC | CASGRGGEETQYF
13 | TRBJ1-2 | - | TRBV6-1 | - | TGTGCCAGCAGTGAGTCCAGGAGGCCTGGCTACACCTTC | CASSESRRPGYTF
14 | TRBJ1-4 | - | TRBV6-5 | - | TGTGCCAGCAGCCCTTTAAAAGAGGCAGAAAAACTGTTTTTT | CASSPLKEAEKLFF
15 | TRBJ1-3 | - | TRBV27 | - | TGTGCCAGCAGTTTTCTCCCCTATCCTGGAAACACCATATATTTT | CASSFLPYPGNTIYF
15 | TRBJ1-1 | TRBD1 | TRBV10-3 | - | TGTGCCATCAGCCTACAGGGGTCTAAAAACACTGAAGCTTTCTTT | CAISLQGSKNTEAFF
13 | TRBJ1-2 | TRBD1 | TRBV15 | - | TGTGCCACCGATCGACAGGGGCGCCACGGCTACACCTTC | CATDRQGRHGYTF
14 | TRBJ1-2 | TRBD1 | TRBV30 | - | TGTGCCTCCCCCAGCTCACAGGGGTACTATGGCTACACCTTC | CASPSSQGYYGYTF
19 | TRBJ2-1 | TRBD2 | TRBV5-1 | once | TGCGCCAGCAGCCCGAACCTAGCGGGGGGGCAAGGTGCGGCGAATGAGCAGTTCTTC | CASSPNLAGGQGAANEQFF
14 | TRBJ1-4 | TRBD1 | TRBV4-1 | - | TGCGCCAGCAGCCTGGGACAGGGAATAGAAAAACTGTTTTTT | CASSLGQGIEKLFF
17 | TRBJ2-7 | - | TRBV2 | once | TGTGCCAGCAGTGAAAACACCTGGCAGGGTCGGAGATACGAGCAGTACTTC | CASSENTWQGRRYEQYF
14 | TRBJ2-3 | - | TRBV29-1 | - | TGCAGCGTGTATAAAGGGGGAGGGACAGATACGCAGTATTTT | CSVYKGGGTDTQYF
15 | TRBJ1-1 | - | TRBV5-6 | few | TGTGCCAGCACCGCTTGGGAGGGCATGAACACTGAAGCTTTCTTT | CASTAWEGMNTEAFF
15 | TRBJ2-5 | TRBD2 | TRBV19 | few | TGTGCCAGTAGTAACAGCGGGAGGGCCCAGGAGACCCAGTACTTC | CASSNSGRAQETQYF
17 | TRBJ2-1 | - | TRBV4-1 | - | TGCGCCAGCAGCCAAGTCGGAAGGGGTCCCCCTTGGAATGAGCAGTTCTTC | CASSQVGRGPPWNEQFF
14 | TRBJ1-1 | - | TRBV7-2 | once | TGTGCCAGCAGCTCACGGGTGGGTGGCACTGAAGCTTTCTTT | CASSSRVGGTEAFF
15 | TRBJ2-5 | TRBD1 | TRBV7-8 | - | TGTGCCAGCAGTCCCGGGACAGGGGGCGTAGAGACCCAGTACTTC | CASSPGTGGVETQYF
14 | TRBJ2-7 | - | TRBV5-4 | few | TGTGCCAGCAGCTTGGGGGGCAGCTCCTACGAGCAGTACTTC | CASSLGGSSYEQYF
15 | TRBJ2-1 | TRBD2 | TRBV6-5 | - | TGTGCCAGCAGTTACTCAAGGACTAGCGGGAATGAGCAGTTCTTC | CASSYSRTSGNEQFF
15 | TRBJ1-2 | - | TRBV27 | - | TGTGCCAGCAGGCGGGGGGGCCAGGGACTTGATGGCTACACCTTC | CASRRGGQGLDGYTF
17 | TRBJ2-6 | - | TRBV18 | - | TGTGCCAGCTCACCGTCAGCACAGGGTTCTGGGGCCAACGTCCTGACTTTC | CASSPSAQGSGANVLTF
18 | TRBJ2-3 | TRBD2 | TRBV5-1 | - | TGCGCCAGCAGCTCCCCGGGGACTAGCGGGAGGAGCACAGATACGCAGTATTTT | CASSSPGTSGRSTDTQYF